A single sample gave rise to the 9 T cell receptor beta chains below, sequenced in a study of blood T cell repertoires in COVID-19. TCRdb's table, derived via immunoSEQ multiplex PCR, lists solely in-frame clones and lacks some. The sample holds 70,000 to 100,000 clones, around 75% seen once. Sequencing was carried out using peripheral blood. Receptors originate from a woman between 50 and 59 years old with acute or convalescent COVID-19.

The chain joins TRBV6-1 to TRBJ2-7; 11 bases match TRBD2. The trim removed 1 base at V and 0 bases at J, leaving 2 bases unmatched. Germline loops: CDR1 MNHNS, CDR2 SASEGT. There are 16 residues in the CDR3. For the CDR3, the DNA is TGTGCCAGCAGTGAAGGACTAGCGGGAACCTCCTACGAGCAGTACTTC. This encodes CASSEGLAGTSYEQYF.

V usage is TRBV18 and J usage is TRBJ2-2, with TRBD1 identical over 10 bases. This CDR3 spans 15 amino acids. The junction had 5 bases not matched to a gene; V was cut back by 3 bases and J by 7 bases. CDR1 and CDR2 (germline): KGHSH, LQKENI. This CDR3 is CASSPRQGANGELFF. As DNA, the CDR3 is TGTGCCAGCTCACCGAGACAGGGGGCTAACGGGGAGCTGTTTTTT.

The chain joins TRBV14 to TRBJ2-1; 7 bases are a match to TRBD1. The CDR3 has 15 amino acids. J gave up 5 bases and V 4 bases, and 8 bases lay outside the gene matches. The germline V gene has CDR1 SGHDN and CDR2 FVKESK. CDR3 protein: CASSRQGLSNNEQFF. The DNA of the CDR3 is TGTGCCAGCAGCCGACAGGGTCTATCCAACAATGAGCAGTTCTTC.

This sequence joins TRBV2 and TRBJ2-4; 11 bases are shared with TRBD2. The junction had 12 bases not matched to a gene; V was cut back by 5 bases and J by 9 bases. Germline CDR1 is SNHLY and CDR2 is FYNNEI. CDR3 size: 16 residues. The CDR3 DNA reads as TGTGCCAGCAGTCCTAGCGGGGGGACCACTCGGATCATTCAGTACTTC. Translation gives CASSPSGGTTRIIQYF. The full variable domain, rest sourced from reference TRBV2 and TRBJ2-4, is EPEVTQTPSHQVTQMGQEVILRCVPISNHLYFYWYRQILGQKVEFLVSFYNNEISEKSEIFDDQFSVERPDGSNFTLKIRSTKLEDSAMYFCASSPSGGTTRIIQYFGAGTRLSVL.

The chain employs TRBV18 and TRBJ2-7, with D possibly being TRBD1 (5 bases). The CDR3 runs 22 residues. Deletions cut 5 bases from V and 3 bases from J, with 38 bases between. CDR1 is KGHSH, CDR2 LQKENI, per germline. The CDR3 DNA reads as TGTGCCAGCTCAACGGGTGCGGTAGGCCAGGGCTTTTTCCGCCCCCGTGGCTACGAGCAGTACTTC. Translated, it gives CASSTGAVGQGFFRPRGYEQYF. Together with reference TRBV18 and TRBJ2-7, the CDR3 gives the full variable domain: NAGVMQNPRHLVRRRGQEARLRCSPMKGHSHVYWYRQLPEEGLKFMVYLQKENIIDESGMPKERFSAEFPKEGPSILRIQQVVRGDSAAYFCASSTGAVGQGFFRPRGYEQYFGPGTRLTVT.

This rearrangement joins TRBV9 to TRBJ1-2; TRBD1 is a possible D gene (5 bases). The CDR3 sequence is 14 residues long. Germline V gene data show CDR1 as SGDLS and CDR2 as YYNGEE. Trimming took off 7 bases at V and 2 bases at J, with 15 bases between the two ends. The CDR3 bases are TGTGCCAGCCACGGGGGAGGGACGAACTATGGCTACACCTTC. This gives the protein CASHGGGTNYGYTF.

V usage is TRBV6-1 and J usage is TRBJ2-1; TRBD2 matches at 7 bases. Germline assignment: CDR1 MNHNS and CDR2 SASEGT. J gave up 7 bases and V 0 bases, and 6 bases lay outside the gene matches. This CDR3 has 15 residues. The CDR3 coding sequence is TGTGCCAGCAGTGAAGCCTGGGGGGGTGGGAATGAGCAGTTCTTC. This codes for CASSEAWGGGNEQFF.

The chain couples TRBV27 to TRBJ1-5; 7 nucleotides match TRBD1. The CDR3 is 14 amino acids. The germline gives CDR1 MNHEY, CDR2 SMNVEV (reference sequence). With 5 bases clipped from V and 10 bases from J, the junction kept 11 bases outside the gene matches. The CDR3 nucleotides are TGTGCCAGCAGTGAAGGGACAGATGGAGGACCCCAGCATTTT. Translating gives CASSEGTDGGPQHF.

The chain employs TRBV19 and TRBJ1-1; 7 nucleotides match TRBD1. The CDR3 is 15 residues long. The germline V gene encodes CDR1 LNHDA and CDR2 SQIVND (reference sequence). V lost 6 bases to trimming and J lost 5 bases; unmatched junction nucleotides: 12. The CDR3 coding sequence is TGTGCCAGTAGGCCAGGGGGGCAGAGAGGGACTGAAGCTTTCTTT. It specifies CASRPGGQRGTEAFF. Based on the CDR3 plus reference TRBV19 and TRBJ1-1, the full variable domain is DGGITQSPKYLFRKEGQNVTLSCEQNLNHDAMYWYRQDPGQGLRLIYYSQIVNDFQKGDIAEGYSVSREKKESFPLTVTSAQKNPTAFYLCASRPGGQRGTEAFFGQGTRLTVV.